Only one count was recorded for the clone carrying this TCR beta chain. The germline CDR1 and CDR2 sequences are SGDLS and YYNGEE. With 0 bases removed from V and 2 bases from J, the gap between germline ends came to 15 bases. The CDR3 length is 17 residues. This sample was included in a study of shared T cell receptors in the human thymus. Method: immunoSEQ multiplex PCR; TCRdb's copy keeps in-frame clones and lacks some. This sample has more than 300,000 clones, with around 93% found just once. The receptor was isolated from a human donor. The rearrangement joins TRBV9 to TRBJ2-1; D not certain. The sequenced sample consisted of thymocytes. CDR3 sequence (DNA): TGTGCCAGCAGCGTAGGGGATGCGGTAACTCCCTACAATGAGCAGTTCTTC. Amino acid sequence: CASSVGDAVTPYNEQFF.